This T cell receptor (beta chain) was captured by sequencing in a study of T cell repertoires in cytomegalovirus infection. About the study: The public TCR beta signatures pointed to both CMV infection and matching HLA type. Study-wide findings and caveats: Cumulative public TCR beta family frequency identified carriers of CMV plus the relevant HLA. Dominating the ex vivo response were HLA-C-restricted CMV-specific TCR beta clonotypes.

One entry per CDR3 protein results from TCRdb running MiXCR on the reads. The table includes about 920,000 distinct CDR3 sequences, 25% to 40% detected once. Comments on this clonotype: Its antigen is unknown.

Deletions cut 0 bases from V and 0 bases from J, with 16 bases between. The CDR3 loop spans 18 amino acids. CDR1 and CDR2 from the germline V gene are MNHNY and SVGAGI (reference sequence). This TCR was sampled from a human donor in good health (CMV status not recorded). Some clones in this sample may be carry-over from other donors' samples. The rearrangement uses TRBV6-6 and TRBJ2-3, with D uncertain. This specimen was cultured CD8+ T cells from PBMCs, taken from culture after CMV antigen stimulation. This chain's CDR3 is CASSYSMSALPSTDTQYF. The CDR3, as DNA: TGTGCCAGCAGTTACTCGATGTCGGCATTACCTAGCACAGATACGCAGTATTTT.